One TCR beta chain is described in this entry. The protocol was immunoSEQ multiplex PCR, while the TCRdb copy is restricted to in-frame clones and leaves out a portion. Here the sample spans around 150,000 clones, approximately 91% being singletons. The data were obtained in a study of T cell responses to AZD1222 COVID-19 vaccine. Trimming cost V 2 bases and J 3 bases; bases outside gene matches: 10. CDR3 length equals 19 residues. The germline V gene encodes CDR1 SGHRS and CDR2 YFSETQ. The V call is TRBV5-1, the J call TRBJ2-6, with 11 bases that match TRBD1. This receptor was obtained from an adult who received the AZD1222 COVID-19 vaccine. Sequenced material: peripheral blood, taken 28 days after the second AZD1222 dose. The CDR3 here is CASSFRTGGLLGGANVLTF. The DNA of the CDR3 is TGCGCCAGCAGCTTTAGGACAGGGGGCTTATTAGGTGGGGCCAACGTCCTGACTTTC. The whole variable domain, remainder taken from reference TRBV5-1 and TRBJ2-6, is KAGVTQTPRYLIKTRGQQVTLSCSPISGHRSVSWYQQTPGQGLQFLFEYFSETQRNKGNFPGRFSGRQFSNSRSEMNVSTLELGDSALYLCASSFRTGGLLGGANVLTFGAGSRLTVL.